Included here is one T cell receptor (beta chain) sequence, with context. The sample originates from a study of control samples from healthy donors and cancer patients. Sequencing was performed with immunoSEQ multiplex PCR; in TCRdb, only in-frame clones are kept and a portion is missing. Among some 130,000 clones listed, roughly 94% were seen once. Germline assignment: CDR1 LGHNA and CDR2 YSLEER. V gave up 0 bases and J gave up 3 bases, with 11 bases separating them. The CDR3 contains 15 residues. Sequenced sample: blood. V is TRBV4-3 and J is TRBJ1-2; D is uncertain. The TCR was taken from a man aged 30 to 45 in good health. Here the CDR3 reads CASSQDLENHYGYTF. CDR3 nucleotides: TGCGCCAGCAGCCAAGATCTTGAGAACCACTATGGCTACACCTTC.